This T cell receptor (beta chain) originates from a study of control samples from healthy donors and cancer patients. The CDR3 spans 10 residues. With 3 bases removed from V and 7 bases from J, the gap between germline ends came to 1 base. Germline lookup yields CDR1 SGDLS and CDR2 YYNGEE. Measured with immunoSEQ multiplex PCR; TCRdb has only the in-frame clones, and not every one. The sample holds roughly 150,000 clones, roughly nine tenths seen once. This chain links TRBV9 with TRBJ2-2; D unresolved. The clonotype was recovered from a woman aged 30 to 39 in good health. The material sequenced was blood. The CDR3 nucleotides are TGTGCCAGCAGCGGCGGGGAGCTGTTTTTT. This codes for CASSGGELFF.